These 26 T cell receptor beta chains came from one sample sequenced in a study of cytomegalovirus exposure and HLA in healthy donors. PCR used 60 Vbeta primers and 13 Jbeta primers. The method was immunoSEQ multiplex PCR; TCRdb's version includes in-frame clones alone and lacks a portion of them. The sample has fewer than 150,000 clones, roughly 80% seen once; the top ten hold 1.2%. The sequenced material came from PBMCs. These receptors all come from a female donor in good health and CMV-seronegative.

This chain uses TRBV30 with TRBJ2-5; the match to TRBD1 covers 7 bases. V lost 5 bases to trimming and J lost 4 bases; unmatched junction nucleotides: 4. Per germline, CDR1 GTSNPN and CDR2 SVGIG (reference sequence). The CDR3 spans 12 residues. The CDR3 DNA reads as TGTGCCTGGTCCGGGACAGTAGAGACCCAGTACTTC. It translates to CAWSGTVETQYF.

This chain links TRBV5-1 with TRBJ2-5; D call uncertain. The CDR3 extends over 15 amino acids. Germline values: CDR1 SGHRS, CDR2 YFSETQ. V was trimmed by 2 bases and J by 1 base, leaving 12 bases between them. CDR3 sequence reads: CASSFLSAIQETQYF. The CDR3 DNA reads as TGCGCCAGCAGCTTCCTTTCAGCGATCCAAGAGACCCAGTACTTC.

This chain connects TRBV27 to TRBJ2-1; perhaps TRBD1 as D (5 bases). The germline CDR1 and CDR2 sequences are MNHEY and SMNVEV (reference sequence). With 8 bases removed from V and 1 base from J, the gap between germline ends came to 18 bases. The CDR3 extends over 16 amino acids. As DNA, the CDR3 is TGTGCCAGCTCTAACGACAGAGCGAATTCCTACAATGAGCAGTTCTTC. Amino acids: CASSNDRANSYNEQFF.

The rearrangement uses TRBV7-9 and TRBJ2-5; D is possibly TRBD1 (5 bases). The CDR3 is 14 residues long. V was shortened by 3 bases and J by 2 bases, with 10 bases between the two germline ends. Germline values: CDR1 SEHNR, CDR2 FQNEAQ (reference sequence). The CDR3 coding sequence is TGTGCCAGCAGCTTCCTGCAGGGACAAGAGACCCAGTACTTC. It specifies CASSFLQGQETQYF.

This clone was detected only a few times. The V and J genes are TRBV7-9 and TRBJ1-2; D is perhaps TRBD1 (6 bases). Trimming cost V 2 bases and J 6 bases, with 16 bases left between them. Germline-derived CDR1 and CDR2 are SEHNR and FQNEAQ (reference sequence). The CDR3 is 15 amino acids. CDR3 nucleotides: TGTGCCAGCAGCTTATCTGGGGGGGGCATAGATGGCTACACCTTC. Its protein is CASSLSGGGIDGYTF.

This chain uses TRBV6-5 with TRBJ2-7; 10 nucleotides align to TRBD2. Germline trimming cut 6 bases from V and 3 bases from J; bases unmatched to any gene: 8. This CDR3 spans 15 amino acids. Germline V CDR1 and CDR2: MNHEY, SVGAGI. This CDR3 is CASRSGTSVFYEQYF. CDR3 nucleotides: TGTGCCAGCAGGTCCGGGACTAGCGTTTTCTACGAGCAGTACTTC.

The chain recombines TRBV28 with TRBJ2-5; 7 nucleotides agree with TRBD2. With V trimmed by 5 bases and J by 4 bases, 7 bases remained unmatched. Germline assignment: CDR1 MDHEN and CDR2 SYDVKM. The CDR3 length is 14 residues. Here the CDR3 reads CASSLGGGRETQYF. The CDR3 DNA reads TGTGCCAGCAGTCTGGGGGGGGGAAGAGAGACCCAGTACTTC.

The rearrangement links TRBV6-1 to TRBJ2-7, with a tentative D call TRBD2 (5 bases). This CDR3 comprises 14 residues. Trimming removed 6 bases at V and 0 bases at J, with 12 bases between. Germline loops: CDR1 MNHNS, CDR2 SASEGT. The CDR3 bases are TGTGCCAGCAGAGGACTTCAGAGCTCCTACGAGCAGTACTTC. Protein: CASRGLQSSYEQYF.

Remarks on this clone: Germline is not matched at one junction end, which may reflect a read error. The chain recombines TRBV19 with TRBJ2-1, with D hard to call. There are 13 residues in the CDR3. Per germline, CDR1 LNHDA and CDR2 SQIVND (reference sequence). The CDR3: CASSVDNYNEQFF. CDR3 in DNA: TGTGCCAGTAGTGTAGACAACTACAATGAGCAGTTCTTC.

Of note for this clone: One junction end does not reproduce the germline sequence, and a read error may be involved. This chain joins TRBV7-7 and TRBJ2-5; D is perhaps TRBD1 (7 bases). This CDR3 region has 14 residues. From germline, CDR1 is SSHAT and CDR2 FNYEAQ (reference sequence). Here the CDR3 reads CASSLTGRRETQYF. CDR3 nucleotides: TGTGCTAGCAGCTTGACAGGGAGGAGGGAGACCCAGTACTTC.

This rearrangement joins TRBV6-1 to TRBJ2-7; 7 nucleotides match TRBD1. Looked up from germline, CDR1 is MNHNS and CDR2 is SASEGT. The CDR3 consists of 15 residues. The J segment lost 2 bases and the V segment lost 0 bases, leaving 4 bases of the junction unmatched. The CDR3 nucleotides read TGTGCCAGCAGTGAAGCTTCACAGGGGACCTACGAGCAGTACTTC. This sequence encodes CASSEASQGTYEQYF.

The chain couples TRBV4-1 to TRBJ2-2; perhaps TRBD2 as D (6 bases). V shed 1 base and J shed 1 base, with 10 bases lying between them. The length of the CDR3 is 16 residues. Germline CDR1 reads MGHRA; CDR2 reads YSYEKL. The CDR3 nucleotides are TGCGCCAGCAGCCAAGGGCGGGAAGGGAACACCGGGGAGCTGTTTTTT. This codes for CASSQGREGNTGELFF.

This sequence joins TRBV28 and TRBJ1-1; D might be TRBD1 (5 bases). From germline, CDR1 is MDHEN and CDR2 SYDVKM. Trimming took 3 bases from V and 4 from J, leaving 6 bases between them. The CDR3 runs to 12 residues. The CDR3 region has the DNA TGTGCCAGCAGTTTGGGACTCACTGAAGCTTTCTTT. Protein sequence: CASSLGLTEAFF.

The CDR3 here is CASSRGTGAGELFF. The CDR3 bases are TGCGCCAGCAGCAGAGGGACAGGGGCCGGGGAGCTGTTTTTT. This chain joins TRBV5-1 and TRBJ2-2, with 10 bases fitting TRBD1. The CDR3 spans 14 residues. V trimming: 4 bases; J trimming: 6 bases; junction bases outside the gene matches: 3. Looked up from germline, CDR1 is SGHRS and CDR2 is YFSETQ. Supplemented by reference TRBV5-1 and TRBJ2-2, the full variable domain reads KAGVTQTPRYLIKTRGQQVTLSCSPISGHRSVSWYQQTPGQGLQFLFEYFSETQRNKGNFPGRFSGRQFSNSRSEMNVSTLELGDSALYLCASSRGTGAGELFFGEGSRLTVL.

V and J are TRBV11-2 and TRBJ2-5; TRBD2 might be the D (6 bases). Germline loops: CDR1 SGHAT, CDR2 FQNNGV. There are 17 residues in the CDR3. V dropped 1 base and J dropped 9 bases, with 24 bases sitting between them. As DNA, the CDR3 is TGTGCCAGCAGCTTAGTTCGGAGCGGGCCCTTCCCAGAAGCCCAGTACTTC. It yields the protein CASSLVRSGPFPEAQYF.

Written as DNA, the CDR3 is TGCGCCAGCAGCCAAGGCAGACAGGCTATTGAAGCTTTCTTT. The encoded protein is CASSQGRQAIEAFF. V and J are TRBV4-1 and TRBJ1-1, with D possibly matching TRBD1 (6 bases). With 1 base removed from V and 7 bases from J, the gap between germline ends came to 13 bases. Looked up from germline, CDR1 is MGHRA and CDR2 is YSYEKL. This CDR3 spans 14 amino acids.

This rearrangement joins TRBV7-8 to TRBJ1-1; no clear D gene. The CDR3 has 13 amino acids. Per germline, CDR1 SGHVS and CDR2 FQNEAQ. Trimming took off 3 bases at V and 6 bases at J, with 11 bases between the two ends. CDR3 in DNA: TGTGCCAGCAGCTTTTCGCCCCGGGCTGAAGCTTTCTTT. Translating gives CASSFSPRAEAFF. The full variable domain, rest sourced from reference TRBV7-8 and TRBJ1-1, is GAGVSQSPRYKVAKRGQDVALRCDPISGHVSLFWYQQALGQGPEFLTYFQNEAQLDKSGLPSDRFFAERPEGSVSTLKIQRTQQEDSAVYLCASSFSPRAEAFFGQGTRLTVV.

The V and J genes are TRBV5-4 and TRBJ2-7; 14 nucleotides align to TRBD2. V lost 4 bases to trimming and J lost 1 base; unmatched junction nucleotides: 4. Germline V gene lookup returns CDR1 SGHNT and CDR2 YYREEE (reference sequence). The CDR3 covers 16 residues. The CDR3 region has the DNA TGTGCCAGCAGCCGTGGGACTAGCGGGAGTTCCTACGAGCAGTACTTC. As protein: CASSRGTSGSSYEQYF.

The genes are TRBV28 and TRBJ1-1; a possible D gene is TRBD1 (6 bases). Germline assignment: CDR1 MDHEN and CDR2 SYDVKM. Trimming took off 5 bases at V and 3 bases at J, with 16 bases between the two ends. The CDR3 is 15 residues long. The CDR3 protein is CASSRTAYTYTEAFF. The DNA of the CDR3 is TGTGCCAGCAGTCGGACAGCCTATACTTACACTGAAGCTTTCTTT.

The chain's CDR3 is CASSLLARQANGFYEQYF. The DNA of the CDR3 is TGTGCCAGCAGCTTATTGGCCAGACAGGCCAACGGCTTCTACGAGCAGTACTTC. The rearrangement joins TRBV5-6 to TRBJ2-7, with TRBD1 as a possible D gene (6 bases). This CDR3 is 18 amino acids long. Deletions cut 2 bases from V and 3 bases from J, with 24 bases between. Germline CDR1 is SGHDT and CDR2 is YYEEEE.

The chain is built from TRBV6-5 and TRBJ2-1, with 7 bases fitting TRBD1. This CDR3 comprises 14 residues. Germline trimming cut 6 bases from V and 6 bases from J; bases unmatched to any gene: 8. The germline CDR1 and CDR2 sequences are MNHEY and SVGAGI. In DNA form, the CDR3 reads TGTGCCAGCAGAGACCACAGGGGCCCCAATGAGCAGTTCTTC. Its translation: CASRDHRGPNEQFF.

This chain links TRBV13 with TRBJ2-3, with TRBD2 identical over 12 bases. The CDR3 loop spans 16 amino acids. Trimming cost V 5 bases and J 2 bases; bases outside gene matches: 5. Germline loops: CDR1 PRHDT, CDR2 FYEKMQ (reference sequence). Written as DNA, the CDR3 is TGTGCCAGCAGCCGCCGACTAGCGGGAGTCACAGATACGCAGTATTTT. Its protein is CASSRRLAGVTDTQYF. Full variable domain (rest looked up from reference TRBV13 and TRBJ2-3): AAGVIQSPRHLIKEKRETATLKCYPIPRHDTVYWYQQGPGQDPQFLISFYEKMQSDKGSIPDRFSAQQFSDYHSELNMSSLELGDSALYFCASSRRLAGVTDTQYFGPGTRLTVL.

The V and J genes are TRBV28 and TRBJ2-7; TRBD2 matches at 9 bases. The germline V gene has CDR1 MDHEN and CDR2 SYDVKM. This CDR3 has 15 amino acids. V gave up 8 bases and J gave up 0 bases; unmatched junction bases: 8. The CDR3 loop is CASGREGTISYEQYF. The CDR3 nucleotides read TGTGCCAGCGGGCGGGAGGGCACTATCTCCTACGAGCAGTACTTC. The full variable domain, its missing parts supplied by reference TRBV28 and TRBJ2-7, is DVKVTQSSRYLVKRTGEKVFLECVQDMDHENMFWYRQDPGLGLRLIYFSYDVKMKEKGDIPEGYSVSREKKERFSLILESASTNQTSMYLCASGREGTISYEQYFGPGTRLTVT.

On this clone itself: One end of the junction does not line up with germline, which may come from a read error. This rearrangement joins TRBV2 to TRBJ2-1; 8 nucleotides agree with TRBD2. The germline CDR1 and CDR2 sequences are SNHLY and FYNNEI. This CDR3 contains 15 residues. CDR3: CASSEAGTRSREQFF. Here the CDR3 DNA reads TGTGCCAGCAGCGAAGCTGGGACTAGAAGTCGTGAGCAGTTCTTC.

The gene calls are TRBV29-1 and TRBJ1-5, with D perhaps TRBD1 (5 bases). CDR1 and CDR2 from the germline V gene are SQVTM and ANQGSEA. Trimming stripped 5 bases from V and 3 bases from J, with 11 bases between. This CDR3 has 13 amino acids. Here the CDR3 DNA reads TGCAGCGTTTTGACAGCGCCCAATCAGCCCCAGCATTTT. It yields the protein CSVLTAPNQPQHF.

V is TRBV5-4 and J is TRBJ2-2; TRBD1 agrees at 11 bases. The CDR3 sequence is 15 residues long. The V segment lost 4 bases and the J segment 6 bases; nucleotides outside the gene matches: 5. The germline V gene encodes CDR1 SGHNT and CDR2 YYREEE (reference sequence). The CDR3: CASSGPGQGAGELFF. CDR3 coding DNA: TGTGCCAGCAGCGGTCCGGGACAGGGGGCCGGGGAGCTGTTTTTT.